These T cell receptor beta chains were read from a single sample in a study of blood T cells in healthy people across ages. TCRdb analysed the 5' RACE reads with MiXCR anew, one entry per CDR3 protein. The sample has approximately 810,000 distinct CDR3 sequences, more than 25% seen once. The source material was blood. The receptors stem from a woman of 80 years or more in good health. The CDR3 runs from the conserved cysteine through the conserved F or W. A D gene is named only where the DNA matches it firmly. Not all rows give a size; the values are once, few, many and, for expanded clones, a class.

J: TRBJ1-4
size: -
length: 14
V: TRBV11-2
D: -
DNA: TGTGCCAGCAGCTTAGAGGGTCAGTTTGAAAAACTGTTTTTT
CDR3: CASSLEGQFEKLFF

J: TRBJ1-1
size: -
length: 15
V: TRBV4-3
D: -
DNA: TGCGCCAGCAGCCCCACAGGACAGTTGAACACTGAAGCTTTCTTT
CDR3: CASSPTGQLNTEAFF

J: TRBJ2-7
size: many
length: 13
V: TRBV7-2
D: -
DNA: TGTGCCAGCGACCCCGGTGGGCAGTACGAGCAGTACTTC
CDR3: CASDPGGQYEQYF

J: TRBJ2-7
size: many
length: 14
V: TRBV11-2
D: -
DNA: TGTGCCAGCAGCACCCAGACTGTATCCTACGAGCAGTACTTC
CDR3: CASSTQTVSYEQYF

J: TRBJ2-7
size: many
length: 12
V: TRBV12-3/TRBV12-4
D: -
DNA: TGTGCCAGCGCCACGTACAGCTACGAGCAGTACTTC
CDR3: CASATYSYEQYF

J: TRBJ2-1
size: many
length: 15
V: TRBV14
D: -
DNA: TGTGCCAGCAGCCAAGGGTTTCTAGCGAGGGATGAGCAGTTCTTC
CDR3: CASSQGFLARDEQFF

J: TRBJ2-7
size: many
length: 11
V: TRBV14
D: -
DNA: TGTGCCAGCAGCCAATGGGCCGAGCAGTACTTC
CDR3: CASSQWAEQYF

J: TRBJ2-7
size: many
length: 13
V: TRBV11-2
D: -
DNA: TGTGCCAGCAGCTTTGCCGATGGATACGAGCAGTACTTC
CDR3: CASSFADGYEQYF

J: TRBJ2-5
size: many
length: 16
V: TRBV20-1
D: -
DNA: TGCAGTGCTAGAGATCGAGGAGGAGGAGGTCCAGGGACCCAGTACTTC
CDR3: CSARDRGGGGPGTQYF

J: TRBJ2-7
size: many
length: 16
V: TRBV6-2/TRBV6-3
D: -
DNA: TGTGCCAGCGGATTCGGGGCAGTTTGGGGCTCCTACGAGCAGTACTTC
CDR3: CASGFGAVWGSYEQYF

J: TRBJ2-5
size: many
length: 15
V: TRBV12-3/TRBV12-4
D: -
DNA: TGTGCCAGCGGACCCGGGACTTACCGACCGGAGACCCAGTACTTC
CDR3: CASGPGTYRPETQYF

J: TRBJ2-5
size: -
length: 13
V: TRBV10-3
D: -
DNA: TGTGCCATCAGTGGGGGTGGCCAAGAGACCCAGTACTTC
CDR3: CAISGGGQETQYF

J: TRBJ2-1
size: many
length: 14
V: TRBV5-1
D: -
DNA: TGCGCCAGCAGCAGGGGGGTAGATGTTCGTGAGCAGTTCTTC
CDR3: CASSRGVDVREQFF

J: TRBJ2-7
size: -
length: 13
V: TRBV20-1
D: -
DNA: TGCAGTGCCTCGGCGGAGAGTTACTACGAGCAGTACTTC
CDR3: CSASAESYYEQYF

J: TRBJ2-5
size: many
length: 14
V: TRBV12-3/TRBV12-4
D: -
DNA: TGTGCCAGCAGTTTATTCGGGGGTATTGAGACCCAGTACTTC
CDR3: CASSLFGGIETQYF

J: TRBJ2-5
size: -
length: 13
V: TRBV5-1
D: TRBD2
DNA: TGCGCCAGCACTAACTTAGCGGGGGAGACCCAGTACTTC
CDR3: CASTNLAGETQYF

J: TRBJ2-7
size: -
length: 13
V: TRBV7-9
D: -
DNA: TGTGCCAGCAGCTTAGGGCAGGTCCACGAGCAGTACTTC
CDR3: CASSLGQVHEQYF

J: TRBJ2-2
size: -
length: 11
V: TRBV5-1
D: -
DNA: TGCGCCAGCCAAAAGTCAGGGGAGCTGTTTTTT
CDR3: CASQKSGELFF